This T cell receptor beta chain was profiled in a study of post-analysis software for immune sequencing data. Findings of the study overall: The study found significantly lower normalized Chao1 diversity in multiple sclerosis patients than in controls. Patients carried roughly 5 TRBV segments more frequently than controls did, and TRBV5-6, TRBV5-1 and TRBV20-1 were among them. Samples from a shared batch, those prepared together, strongly co-clustered by F measure.

To note about this clonotype: Its antigen remains unknown.

This CDR3 spans 15 amino acids. Germline V lookup: CDR1 MNHEY, CDR2 SMNVEV (reference sequence). V lost 2 bases to trimming and J lost 7 bases, with 12 bases between them. The TCR beta cDNA libraries contained unique molecular identifiers. TCRdb re-called the PCR reads with MiXCR, one entry per CDR3 protein. The sample has hundreds of thousands of distinct CDR3 sequences; 25% to 30% are singletons. The clonotype originates from a girl aged 5-17 years with multiple sclerosis. The V call is TRBV27, the J call TRBJ1-6; D not certain. The sequenced sample was blood. The chain's CDR3 is CASSLGLIPNSPLHF. The CDR3 DNA is TGTGCCAGCAGTTTAGGCTTAATCCCCAATTCACCCCTCCACTTT.